Described below is a single T cell receptor beta chain sequence and its context. In Seattle, patients joined the study during active infection and were tracked longitudinally. This specimen comes from a study of blood T cell repertoires in COVID-19. The wider study: Spain, Italy and the United States supplied samples that represented acute and convalescent COVID-19.

Original analysis: Nucleated cell counts were estimated from reference gene primer amplification. Some clones are missing from TCRdb's copy, which holds only in-frame ones; the method was immunoSEQ multiplex PCR. V, J and clone size derive from that table, while D and trimming were established from the DNA sequence. Here the sample spans approximately 480,000 clones, 89% being singletons. This CDR3 contains 15 residues. The trim removed 2 bases at V and 4 bases at J, leaving 7 bases unmatched. Per germline, CDR1 ENHRY and CDR2 SYGVKD. The clonotype was recovered from a man between 18 and 29 years old with COVID-19, enrolled during active disease. The sequenced material came from peripheral blood. This rearrangement joins TRBV10-3 to TRBJ1-2; 7 bases agree with TRBD1. The CDR3 protein is CAISEAGGRGYGYTF. CDR3 DNA sequence: TGTGCCATCAGTGAGGCAGGGGGTCGAGGCTATGGCTACACCTTC.